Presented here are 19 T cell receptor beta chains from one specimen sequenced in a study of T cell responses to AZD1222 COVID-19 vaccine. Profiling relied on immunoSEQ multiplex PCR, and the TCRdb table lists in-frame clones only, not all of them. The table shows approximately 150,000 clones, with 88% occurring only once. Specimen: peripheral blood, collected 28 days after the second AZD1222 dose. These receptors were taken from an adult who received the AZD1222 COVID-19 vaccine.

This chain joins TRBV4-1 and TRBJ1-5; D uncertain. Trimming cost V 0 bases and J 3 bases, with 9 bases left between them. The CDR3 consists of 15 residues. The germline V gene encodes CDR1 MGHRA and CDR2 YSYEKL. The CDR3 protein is CASSQEAVDNQPQHF. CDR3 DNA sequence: TGCGCCAGCAGCCAAGAGGCAGTAGACAATCAGCCCCAGCATTTT.

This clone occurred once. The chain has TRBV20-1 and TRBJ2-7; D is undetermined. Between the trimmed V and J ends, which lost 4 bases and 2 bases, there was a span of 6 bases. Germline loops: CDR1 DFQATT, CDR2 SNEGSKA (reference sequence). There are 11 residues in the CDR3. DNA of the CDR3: TGCAGTGCTACACGGCCCTACGAGCAGTACTTC. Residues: CSATRPYEQYF.

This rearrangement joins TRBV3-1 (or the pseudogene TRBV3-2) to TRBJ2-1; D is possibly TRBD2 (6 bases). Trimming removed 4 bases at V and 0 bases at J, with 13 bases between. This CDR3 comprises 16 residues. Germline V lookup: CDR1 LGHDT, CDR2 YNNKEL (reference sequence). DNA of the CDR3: TGTGCCAGCAGCCGGGGGACTGTCAGCTCCTACAATGAGCAGTTCTTC. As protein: CASSRGTVSSYNEQFF.

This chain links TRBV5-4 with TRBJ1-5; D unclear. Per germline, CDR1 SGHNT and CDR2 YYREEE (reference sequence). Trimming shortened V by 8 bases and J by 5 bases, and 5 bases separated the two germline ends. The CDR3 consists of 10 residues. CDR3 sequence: CARYHQPQHF. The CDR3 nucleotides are TGTGCCAGGTATCATCAGCCCCAGCATTTT.

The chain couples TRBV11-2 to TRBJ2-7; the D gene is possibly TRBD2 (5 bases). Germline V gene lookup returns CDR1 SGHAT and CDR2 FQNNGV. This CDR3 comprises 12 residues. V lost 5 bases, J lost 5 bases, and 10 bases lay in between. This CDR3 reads CASSATRNEQYF. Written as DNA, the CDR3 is TGTGCCAGCAGCGCAACTAGAAACGAGCAGTACTTC.

The CDR3 coding sequence is TGCAGTGCTAGTACAGGGACAGGCGGGAACATTCAGTACTTC. Translated, it gives CSASTGTGGNIQYF. The J gene is TRBJ2-4, the V gene TRBV20-1; 8 nucleotides match TRBD1. Germline V gives CDR1 DFQATT, CDR2 SNEGSKA (reference sequence). Trimming cost V 3 bases and J 7 bases; bases outside gene matches: 8. CDR3 length: 14 amino acids.

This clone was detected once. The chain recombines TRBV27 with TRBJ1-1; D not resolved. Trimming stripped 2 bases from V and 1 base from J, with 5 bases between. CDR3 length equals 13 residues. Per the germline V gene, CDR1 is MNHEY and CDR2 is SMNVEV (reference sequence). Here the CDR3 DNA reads TGTGCCAGCAGTTTAGCGGGGAACACTGAAGCTTTCTTT. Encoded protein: CASSLAGNTEAFF.

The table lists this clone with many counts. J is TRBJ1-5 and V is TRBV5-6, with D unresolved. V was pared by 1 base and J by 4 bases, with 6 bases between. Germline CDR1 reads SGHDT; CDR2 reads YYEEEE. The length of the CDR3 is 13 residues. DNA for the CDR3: TGTGCCAGCAGCTTGCGGCGGAATCAGCCCCAGCATTTT. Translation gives CASSLRRNQPQHF.

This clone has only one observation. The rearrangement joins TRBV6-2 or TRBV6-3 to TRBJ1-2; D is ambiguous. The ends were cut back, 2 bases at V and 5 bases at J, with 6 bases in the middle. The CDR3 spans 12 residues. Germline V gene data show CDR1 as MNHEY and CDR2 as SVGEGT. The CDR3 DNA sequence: TGTGCCAGCAGTTACCCCAAATATGGCTACACCTTC. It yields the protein CASSYPKYGYTF.

The CDR3 nucleotides are TGTGCCAGCAGCCATGGGGGAATTCAGCCCCAGCATTTT. Protein sequence: CASSHGGIQPQHF. The V call is TRBV4-2, the J call TRBJ1-5, with D perhaps matching TRBD1 (5 bases). Germline V CDR1 and CDR2: LGHNA, YNFKEQ. The CDR3 runs 13 residues. The V gene lost 3 bases and the J gene lost 6 bases, with 9 bases spanning the gap.

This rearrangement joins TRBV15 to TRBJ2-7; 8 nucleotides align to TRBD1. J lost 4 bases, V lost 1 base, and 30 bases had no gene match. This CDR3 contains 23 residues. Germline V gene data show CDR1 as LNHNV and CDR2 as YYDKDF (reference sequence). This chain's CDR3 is CATSRGLIGTGGNRPGPPYEQYF. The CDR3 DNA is TGTGCCACCAGCAGAGGACTAATCGGGACAGGCGGTAACCGACCCGGCCCCCCGTACGAGCAGTACTTC. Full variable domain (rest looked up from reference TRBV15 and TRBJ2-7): DAMVIQNPRYQVTQFGKPVTLSCSQTLNHNVMYWYQQKSSQAPKLLFHYYDKDFNNEADTPDNFQSRRPNTSFCFLDIRSPGLGDTAMYLCATSRGLIGTGGNRPGPPYEQYFGPGTRLTVT.

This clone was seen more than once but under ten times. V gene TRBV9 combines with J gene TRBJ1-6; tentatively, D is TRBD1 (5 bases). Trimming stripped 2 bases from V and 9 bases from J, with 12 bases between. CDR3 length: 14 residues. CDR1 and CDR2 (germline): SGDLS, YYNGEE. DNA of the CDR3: TGTGCCAGCAGCGTTCAGGCCGGGGGTTCACCCCTCCACTTT. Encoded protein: CASSVQAGGSPLHF.

DNA for the CDR3: TGTGCCAGCAGTTACTCGTGGGGGAGCTCCTACGAGCAGTACTTC. Amino acids: CASSYSWGSSYEQYF. The gene calls are TRBV6-5 and TRBJ2-7; tentatively, D is TRBD1 or TRBD2 (5 bases each). Germline V CDR1 and CDR2: MNHEY, SVGAGI. This CDR3 is built from 15 residues. V was pared by 0 bases and J by 0 bases, with 9 bases between.

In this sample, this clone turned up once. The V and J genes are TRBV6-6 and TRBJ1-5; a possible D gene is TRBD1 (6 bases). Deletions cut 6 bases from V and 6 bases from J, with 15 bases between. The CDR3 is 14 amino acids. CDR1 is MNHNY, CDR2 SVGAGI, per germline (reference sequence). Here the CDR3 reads CASSLRGGRQPQHF. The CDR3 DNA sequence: TGTGCCAGCAGCCTTCGAGGGGGGCGTCAGCCCCAGCATTTT.

The CDR3 region has the DNA TGCGCCAGCAGAAGAAGTAACTATGGCTACACCTTC. Translated, it gives CASRRSNYGYTF. This chain uses TRBV5-1 with TRBJ1-2; the D is unclear. The CDR3 totals 12 residues. Between the trimmed V and J ends, which lost 5 bases and 1 base, there was a span of 6 bases. Germline CDR1 is SGHRS and CDR2 is YFSETQ.

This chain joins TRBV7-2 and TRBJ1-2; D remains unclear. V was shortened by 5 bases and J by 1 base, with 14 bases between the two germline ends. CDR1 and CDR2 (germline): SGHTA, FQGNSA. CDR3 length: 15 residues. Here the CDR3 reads CASSPWRQSNYGYTF. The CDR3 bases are TGTGCCAGCAGCCCTTGGAGGCAGAGTAACTATGGCTACACCTTC.

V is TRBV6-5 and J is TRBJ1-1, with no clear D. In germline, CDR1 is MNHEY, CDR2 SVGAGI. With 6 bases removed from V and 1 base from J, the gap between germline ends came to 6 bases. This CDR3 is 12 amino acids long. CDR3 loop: CASSLRNTEAFF. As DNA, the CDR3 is TGTGCCAGCAGCCTAAGGAACACTGAAGCTTTCTTT.

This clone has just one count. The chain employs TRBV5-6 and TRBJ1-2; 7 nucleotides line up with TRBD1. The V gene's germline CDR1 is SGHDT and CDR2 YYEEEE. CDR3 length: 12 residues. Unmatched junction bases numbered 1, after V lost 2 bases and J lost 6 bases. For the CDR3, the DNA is TGTGCCAGCAGCTTACAGGGGAATGGCTACACCTTC. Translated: CASSLQGNGYTF.

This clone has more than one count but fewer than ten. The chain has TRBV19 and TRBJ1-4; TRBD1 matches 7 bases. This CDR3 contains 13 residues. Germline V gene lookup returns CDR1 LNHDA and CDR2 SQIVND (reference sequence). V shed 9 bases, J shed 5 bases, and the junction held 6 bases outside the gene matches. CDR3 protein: CASSDRRNEKLFF. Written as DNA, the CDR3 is TGTGCCAGCTCGGACAGGCGGAATGAAAAACTGTTTTTT. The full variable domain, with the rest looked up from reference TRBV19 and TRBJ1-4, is DGGITQSPKYLFRKEGQNVTLSCEQNLNHDAMYWYRQDPGQGLRLIYYSQIVNDFQKGDIAEGYSVSREKKESFPLTVTSAQKNPTAFYLCASSDRRNEKLFFGSGTQLSVL.